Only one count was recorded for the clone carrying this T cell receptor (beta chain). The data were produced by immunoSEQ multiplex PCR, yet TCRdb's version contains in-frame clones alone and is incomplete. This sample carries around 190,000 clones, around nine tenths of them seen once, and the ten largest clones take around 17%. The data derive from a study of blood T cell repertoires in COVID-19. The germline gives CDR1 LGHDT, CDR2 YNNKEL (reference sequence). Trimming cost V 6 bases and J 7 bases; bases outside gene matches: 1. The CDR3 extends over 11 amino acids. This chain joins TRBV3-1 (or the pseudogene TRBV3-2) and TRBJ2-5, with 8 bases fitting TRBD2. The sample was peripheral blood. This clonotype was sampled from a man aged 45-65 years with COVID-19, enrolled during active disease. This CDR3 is CASRRGATQYF. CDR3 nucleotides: TGTGCCAGCAGGCGGGGGGCGACCCAGTACTTC.